A selection of T cell receptor beta chains follows, all from one sample in a study of shared T cell receptors in the human thymus. The data were produced by immunoSEQ multiplex PCR, yet TCRdb's version contains in-frame clones alone and is incomplete. The table has about 730,000 clones, 80% to 90% seen once. These data are also associated with another study on human thymus T cells.

The source material was thymocytes. These receptors came from a girl under three years old with a congenital heart defect. Each CDR3 is given with its conserved first and last residue. D genes are given only for firm matches. Size is stated for part of the rows, as once, few or many counts, or as a class when the clone is expanded.

cdr3_aa | cdr3_nt | d_call | clone_size | j_call | v_call
CASSFTGLAGRGETQYF | TGTGCCAGCAGCTTTACGGGACTAGCGGGGAGGGGAGAGACCCAGTACTTC | TRBD2 | NA | TRBJ2-5 | TRBV5-6
CASRRQYYGYTF | TGTGCCAGCAGACGACAGTACTATGGCTACACCTTC | NA | NA | TRBJ1-2 | TRBV2
CATSRSGREDAYGYTF | TGTGCCACCAGCAGGTCGGGCAGGGAGGATGCCTATGGCTACACCTTC | NA | once | TRBJ1-2 | TRBV15
CASSRGQGTNSPLHF | TGTGCCAGCAGCAGGGGACAGGGAACAAATTCACCCCTCCACTTT | TRBD1 | NA | TRBJ1-6 | TRBV5-4
CASRPDRGGNTIYF | TGTGCCAGCAGACCGGACAGGGGAGGAAACACCATATATTTT | TRBD1 | NA | TRBJ1-3 | TRBV5-6
CASSTGGSGETEAFF | TGTGCCAGCTCAACAGGGGGGTCAGGGGAAACTGAAGCTTTCTTT | TRBD1 | NA | TRBJ1-1 | TRBV14
CTSSQVTPLRTAYEQYF | TGCACCAGCAGCCAAGTAACTCCGTTAAGAACAGCCTACGAGCAGTACTTC | NA | NA | TRBJ2-7 | TRBV1
CASSQGEPGQGHTGELFF | TGCGCCAGCAGCCAAGGGGAACCGGGACAGGGTCACACCGGGGAGCTGTTTTTT | TRBD1 | NA | TRBJ2-2 | TRBV4-1
CASSPTPTGKHQETQYF | TGCGCCAGCAGCCCAACCCCGACAGGGAAACATCAAGAGACCCAGTACTTC | TRBD1 | NA | TRBJ2-5 | TRBV5-1
CASWSWPYNSPLHF | TGTGCCAGCTGGAGTTGGCCCTATAATTCACCCCTCCACTTT | NA | NA | TRBJ1-6 | TRBV28
CATSRDSSGWYEQYF | TGTGCCACCAGCAGAGATTCTAGCGGGTGGTACGAGCAGTACTTC | TRBD2 | NA | TRBJ2-7 | TRBV15
CASSFTPGHGEQFF | TGTGCCAGCAGCTTCACCCCGGGTCATGGTGAGCAGTTCTTC | NA | NA | TRBJ2-1 | TRBV7-8
CAISRAGTEAFF | TGTGCCATCAGTCGGGCCGGGACAGAAGCTTTCTTT | NA | NA | TRBJ1-1 | TRBV10-3
CASSERAGNGYTF | TGTGCCAGCAGTGAAAGGGCGGGGAATGGCTACACCTTC | NA | NA | TRBJ1-2 | TRBV6-1
CASSPQPGQGSHNALGYTF | TGTGCCAGTAGTCCTCAACCGGGACAGGGATCCCACAACGCCCTCGGCTACACCTTC | TRBD1 | NA | TRBJ1-2 | TRBV19
CATSREGRGRDSNQPQHF | TGTGCCACCAGCAGAGAAGGGAGGGGCCGAGATAGCAATCAGCCCCAGCATTTT | NA | NA | TRBJ1-5 | TRBV15
CASSQDRRRSYEQYF | TGCGCCAGCAGCCAGGACAGAAGGCGCTCCTACGAGCAGTACTTC | NA | NA | TRBJ2-7 | TRBV4-3
CASSLDRGETQYF | TGTGCCAGCAGCTTAGACAGGGGAGAGACCCAGTACTTC | TRBD1 | few | TRBJ2-5 | TRBV7-3
CASSEVRGTSYNEQFF | TGCGCCAGCAGTGAAGTAAGGGGGACCTCCTACAATGAGCAGTTCTTC | NA | NA | TRBJ2-1 | TRBV10-1
CASIDRGRNNEQFF | TGTGCCAGTATCGACAGGGGAAGAAACAATGAGCAGTTCTTC | TRBD1 | once | TRBJ2-1 | TRBV13
CASSKGKRGGYEQYF | TGTGCCAGCAGTAAGGGAAAGCGGGGGGGCTACGAGCAGTACTTC | TRBD2 | NA | TRBJ2-7 | TRBV25-1
CASSLDQVRRRRETQYF | TGCGCCAGCAGCTTGGACCAGGTACGGCGCAGGAGGGAGACCCAGTACTTC | NA | NA | TRBJ2-5 | TRBV5-1
CASSSPGTAPSYTF | TGTGCCAGCAGCTCGCCGGGGACAGCCCCGAGTTACACCTTC | TRBD1 | NA | TRBJ1-2 | TRBV5-6
CASSQGQGAGNSPLHF | TGCGCCAGCAGCCAAGGACAGGGGGCTGGGAATTCACCCCTCCACTTT | TRBD1 | NA | TRBJ1-6 | TRBV4-1
CASSLVPTDDSPLHF | TGCGCCAGCAGCTTGGTCCCCACAGACGATTCACCCCTCCACTTT | NA | NA | TRBJ1-6 | TRBV5-1
CATSRVTYRSNYGYTF | TGTGCCACCAGCAGAGTAACTTACAGGAGTAACTATGGCTACACCTTC | NA | NA | TRBJ1-2 | TRBV15
CASSPTGGSEAFF | TGTGCCAGCAGTCCGACAGGGGGTAGTGAAGCTTTCTTT | TRBD1 | NA | TRBJ1-1 | TRBV6-6
CAGGQGDLLYGYTF | TGTGCCGGGGGACAGGGGGACCTCCTCTATGGCTACACCTTC | TRBD1 | NA | TRBJ1-2 | TRBV28
CASSSFAGPQHF | TGTGCCAGCAGCTCCTTCGCGGGACCCCAGCATTTT | NA | NA | TRBJ1-5 | TRBV5-5
CASSKIGGMETQYF | TGTGCCAGCAGCAAAATCGGCGGGATGGAGACCCAGTACTTC | NA | NA | TRBJ2-5 | TRBV21-1
CASSLEGRVETEGFF | TGTGCCAGCAGCTTAGAAGGCAGGGTAGAGACTGAAGGTTTCTTT | NA | NA | TRBJ1-1 | TRBV7-2
CASSATSTNTGELFF | TGTGCCAGCAGTGCTACGTCAACCAACACCGGGGAGCTGTTTTTT | NA | NA | TRBJ2-2 | TRBV2
CASLRDRYSNQPQHF | TGTGCCAGCCTTAGGGACAGATATAGCAATCAGCCCCAGCATTTT | TRBD1 | NA | TRBJ1-5 | TRBV18
CASSSRGEFTGELFF | TGTGCCAGCAGTTCCCGGGGGGAGTTCACCGGGGAGCTGTTTTTT | TRBD2 | NA | TRBJ2-2 | TRBV27
CASSFGGWNVTDTQYF | TGTGCCAGCAGTTTCGGCGGGTGGAACGTAACAGATACGCAGTATTTT | NA | NA | TRBJ2-3 | TRBV27
CASGPFGRDVETQYF | TGTGCCAGCGGGCCATTTGGGAGGGACGTCGAGACCCAGTACTTC | TRBD2 | NA | TRBJ2-5 | TRBV9
CASSEVWDWPSFWQYF | TGTGCCAGCAGTGAAGTCTGGGACTGGCCTAGTTTTTGGCAGTATTTT | NA | few | TRBJ2-3 | TRBV6-1
CASSSPRRDTIRSYEQYF | TGTGCCAGCAGCTCCCCCCGCCGGGACACTATTCGCTCCTACGAGCAGTACTTC | NA | NA | TRBJ2-7 | TRBV5-5
CASSGGLMNTEAFF | TGTGCCAGCAGCGGTGGACTGATGAACACTGAAGCTTTCTTT | NA | NA | TRBJ1-1 | TRBV9
CASSQLANYGYTF | TGCGCCAGCAGCCAACTCGCTAACTATGGCTACACCTTC | NA | NA | TRBJ1-2 | TRBV4-3
CASSLRDRDLGYEQYF | TGTGCCAGCAGCTTGCGTGACAGGGATCTCGGCTACGAGCAGTACTTC | TRBD1 | NA | TRBJ2-7 | TRBV5-8
CSVEDHRTGAGGNGYTF | TGCAGCGTTGAAGATCATAGGACAGGGGCCGGAGGTAATGGCTACACCTTC | TRBD1 | NA | TRBJ1-2 | TRBV29-1
CAIRAGAGNTIYF | TGTGCCATCAGAGCGGGTGCTGGAAACACCATATATTTT | NA | once | TRBJ1-3 | TRBV10-3
CAISEDVGGYEQYF | TGTGCCATCAGTGAGGATGTAGGGGGCTACGAGCAGTACTTC | NA | NA | TRBJ2-7 | TRBV10-3
CASSLDEGCYGYTF | TGTGCCAGCAGCTTGGATGAGGGTTGCTATGGCTACACCTTC | NA | NA | TRBJ1-2 | TRBV5-8
CASSVVRGNTEAFF | TGTGCCAGCAGCGTAGTTAGGGGGAACACTGAAGCTTTCTTT | NA | NA | TRBJ1-1 | TRBV9